The rows below give T cell receptor beta chains drawn from one sample of a study of beta chain features in type 1 diabetes. This table comes from immunoSEQ multiplex PCR, and its TCRdb copy is limited to in-frame clones, with some not included. The data hold about 330,000 clones, with approximately 11% observed a single time. Specimen: naive CD4+ T cells from blood. The source of these receptors is a woman in her twenties or thirties in good health. Each CDR3 is given with its conserved first and last residue. Only part of the rows carry a size: once, few, many, or a class if the clone is expanded.

clone size	V gene	CDR3 protein
-	TRBV9	CASSKGQGVSYEQYF
few	TRBV6-6	CASGPERETQYF
-	TRBV4-3	CASSQGGQGSFETQYF
few	TRBV29-1	CSVGWTGGAGEKLFF
few	TRBV4-3	CASSRGTGEVETQYF
-	TRBV4-3	CASSQESASGYNEQFF
-	TRBV27	CASSLRGSHEQYF
-	TRBV19	CASGPASVTAEAFF
-	TRBV7-3	CASSSGTGVRGYTF
few	TRBV28	CASSSRLAGLDNEQFF
few	TRBV12-5	CASGLDTGLAGGRETQYF
few	TRBV10-3	CAIRGPYTYEQYF
-	TRBV7-2	CASSLGEGWQQPQHF
few	TRBV4-2	CASSPHWGQLSGNTIYF
-	TRBV30	CAWTSGSTQYF
few	TRBV30	CAWRIIRTGKNTEAFF
-	TRBV9	CASSVRAGGDNTQYF
-	TRBV6-5	CASSFEYVAGELFF
few	TRBV4-3	CASSQEEGTSGINEQFF
few	TRBV7-2	CASSSSDRSSYEQYF
-	TRBV30	CACFGATDTQYF
-	TRBV7-2	CASSPIAGGWRNEQFF
few	TRBV4-3	CASSQDRQGNQPQHF
few	TRBV6-1	CASSTHRDRGGEQFF
few	TRBV5-1	CASSPGGGLGSYEQYF
-	TRBV6-1	CASSGRDRRTEAFF
few	TRBV7-2	CASSLPGLAGVNEQFF
few	TRBV7-2	CASSFPGRGYTF
few	TRBV4-3	CASSQGNSGSYEQFF
few	TRBV7-7	CASSSDLSGGEQYF